Listed below are T cell receptor beta chains from one sample, sequenced in a study of cytomegalovirus exposure and HLA in healthy donors. Clones were sequenced by immunoSEQ multiplex PCR, and TCRdb holds only the in-frame ones, with some missing. This sample has 99,000 or so clones, with 78% found just once. What was sequenced was PBMCs. The receptors come from a woman aged 40 to 49 in good health and CMV-seronegative. The CDR3 runs from the conserved cysteine through the conserved F or W. Fields, in order: CDR3 DNA, CDR3 protein, clone size, V gene, D gene, J gene. A D gene is named only where the DNA matches it firmly. The listing skips clone size in some rows; elsewhere it reads once, few, many or a size class.

CDR3nt: TGTGCCACCAGCAGTGGAGGGGGCTGGAAAGAGACCCAGTACTTC
CDR3aa: CATSSGGGWKETQYF
abundance: few
v_gene: TRBV15
d_gene: NA
j_gene: TRBJ2-5

CDR3nt: TGTGCCAGCAGCTCTCCATTTACCCAGGGGGATGAAAAACTGTTTTTT
CDR3aa: CASSSPFTQGDEKLFF
abundance: NA
v_gene: TRBV11-2
d_gene: TRBD1
j_gene: TRBJ1-4

CDR3nt: TGTGCCAGCATCGAGGCCAATTCGAGGACCGGGGAGCTGTTTTTT
CDR3aa: CASIEANSRTGELFF
abundance: few
v_gene: TRBV6-1
d_gene: NA
j_gene: TRBJ2-2

CDR3nt: TGTGCCAGCAGTCGCCGGACTAGCGGAGAGTACAATGAGCAGTTCTTC
CDR3aa: CASSRRTSGEYNEQFF
abundance: few
v_gene: TRBV6-4
d_gene: TRBD2
j_gene: TRBJ2-1

CDR3nt: TGTGCCAGCAGCTCAGGGGTCCATCAGCCCCAGCATTTT
CDR3aa: CASSSGVHQPQHF
abundance: NA
v_gene: TRBV7-2
d_gene: NA
j_gene: TRBJ1-5

CDR3nt: TGTGCCAGCAGCCTGGCTGGGCAGGGGGTTGCCGGGGAGCTGTTTTTT
CDR3aa: CASSLAGQGVAGELFF
abundance: few
v_gene: TRBV5-6
d_gene: TRBD1
j_gene: TRBJ2-2

CDR3nt: TGTGCCAGCACCTTGAACAGGGCCCGGAACACTGAAGCTTTCTTT
CDR3aa: CASTLNRARNTEAFF
abundance: NA
v_gene: TRBV27
d_gene: NA
j_gene: TRBJ1-1

CDR3nt: TGTGCTAGTGGTGGAGGTAGACAGGGGGAGCAGTACTTC
CDR3aa: CASGGGRQGEQYF
abundance: few
v_gene: TRBV12-5
d_gene: TRBD1
j_gene: TRBJ2-7

CDR3nt: TGTTCCAGCAGCTCGCATCCCGGGACATTTCTCTCTGGAAACACCATATATTTT
CDR3aa: CSSSSHPGTFLSGNTIYF
abundance: NA
v_gene: TRBV7-9
d_gene: NA
j_gene: TRBJ1-3

CDR3nt: TGCGCCAGCAGCCTAGAGCGGGCCGACAATGAGCAGTTCTTC
CDR3aa: CASSLERADNEQFF
abundance: NA
v_gene: TRBV5-1
d_gene: NA
j_gene: TRBJ2-1

CDR3nt: TGTGCCAGTGCCGGGACAGTGTTAATCGAGCAGTACTTC
CDR3aa: CASAGTVLIEQYF
abundance: NA
v_gene: TRBV6-6
d_gene: TRBD1
j_gene: TRBJ2-7

CDR3nt: TGTGCCAGCAGCGAAGGGCTAGCGGGTAGTACGCAGTATTTT
CDR3aa: CASSEGLAGSTQYF
abundance: NA
v_gene: TRBV6-4
d_gene: TRBD2
j_gene: TRBJ2-3

CDR3nt: TGTGCCAGCAGCTCCGTCCCGGGGGGGGAGACCCAGTACTTC
CDR3aa: CASSSVPGGETQYF
abundance: NA
v_gene: TRBV5-5
d_gene: TRBD2
j_gene: TRBJ2-5

CDR3nt: TGTGCTAGCAGCCCAGAAGTGTACGGCGGACTAGCGGGAGTAGGAGGGGTGAATACGCAGTATTTT
CDR3aa: CASSPEVYGGLAGVGGVNTQYF
abundance: NA
v_gene: TRBV7-7
d_gene: TRBD2
j_gene: TRBJ2-3